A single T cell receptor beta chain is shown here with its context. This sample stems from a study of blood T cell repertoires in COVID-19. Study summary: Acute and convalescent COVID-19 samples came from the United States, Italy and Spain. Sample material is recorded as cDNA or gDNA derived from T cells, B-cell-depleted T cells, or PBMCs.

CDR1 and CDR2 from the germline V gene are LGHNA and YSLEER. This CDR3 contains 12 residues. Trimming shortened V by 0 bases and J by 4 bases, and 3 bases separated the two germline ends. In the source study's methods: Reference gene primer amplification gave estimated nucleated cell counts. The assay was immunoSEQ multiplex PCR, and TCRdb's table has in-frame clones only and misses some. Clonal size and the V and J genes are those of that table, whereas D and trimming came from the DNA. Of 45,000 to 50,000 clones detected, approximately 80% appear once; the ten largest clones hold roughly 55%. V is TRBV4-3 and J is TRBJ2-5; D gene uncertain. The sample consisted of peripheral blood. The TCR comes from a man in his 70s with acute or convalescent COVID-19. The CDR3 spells CASSQDRETQYF. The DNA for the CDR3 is TGCGCCAGCAGCCAAGATCGAGAGACCCAGTACTTC.